This TCR beta chain was sequenced during a study of blood T cell repertoires in COVID-19. CDR3 length: 15 amino acids. Original processing methods: The authors estimated nucleated cell counts from reference gene primer amplification. The repertoire was sequenced with immunoSEQ multiplex PCR; TCRdb's copy has only in-frame clones and lacks some. The V and J calls and clone size come from that table; D and trimming were worked out from the DNA. The sample holds approximately 120,000 clones, over 75% seen once. The chain uses TRBV1 and TRBJ2-7; the table names TRBD1, a call not compared with the DNA. TRBV1 is deemed a pseudogene. This receptor was identified in a woman aged 50 to 60 with acute or convalescent COVID-19. Sequenced: peripheral blood. The CDR3 DNA follows: TGCACCAGCAGCCCTACAGGATTCCGAAACTACGAGCAGTACTTC. As protein: CTSSPTGFRNYEQYF.